The clone carrying this T cell receptor (beta chain) was seen ten or more times. V dropped 4 bases and J dropped 3; count of bases not matched to a gene: 7. The CDR3 totals 14 residues. In germline, CDR1 is SGHRS, CDR2 YFSETQ. The study enrolled patients aged 18 to 65 with newly diagnosed hyperthyroidism of under 2 months' duration. The CDR3 regions of TCR beta were amplified from RNA transcripts. Using the HTBI primer set, a first-round RT-PCR was run on the TCR CDR3. MiXCR, run by TCRdb on the multiplex PCR reads, gives a single entry per CDR3 protein. This table has 300,000 to 450,000 distinct CDR3 sequences, approximately 13% appearing once. The data stem from a study of T cells in Graves' hyperthyroidism and ophthalmopathy.

J is TRBJ2-7 and V is TRBV5-1, with TRBD2 matching over 7 bases. The specimen was blood. The receptor's source is a woman aged 18-30 years with Graves' hyperthyroidism. The DNA of the CDR3 is TGCGCCAGCAGCCGAGGGCGGGGGATCTACGAGCAGTACTTC. Its translation is CASSRGRGIYEQYF.